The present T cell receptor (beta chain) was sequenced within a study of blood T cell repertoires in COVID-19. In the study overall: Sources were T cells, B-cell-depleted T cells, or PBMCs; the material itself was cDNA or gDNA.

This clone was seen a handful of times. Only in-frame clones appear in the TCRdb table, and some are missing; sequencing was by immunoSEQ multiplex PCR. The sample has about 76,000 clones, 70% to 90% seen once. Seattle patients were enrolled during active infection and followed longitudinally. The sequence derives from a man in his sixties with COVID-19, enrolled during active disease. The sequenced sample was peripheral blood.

The CDR3 spells CASSFLTGNDEQYF. CDR3 nucleotides: TGTGCCAGCAGCTTCTTGACAGGGAACGACGAGCAGTACTTC. The J gene is TRBJ2-7, the V gene TRBV7-9; TRBD1 aligns across 7 bases. CDR1 and CDR2 from the germline V gene are SEHNR and FQNEAQ (reference sequence). The CDR3 spans 14 residues. The V segment lost 3 bases and the J segment 5 bases; nucleotides outside the gene matches: 7.